These 26 T cell receptor beta chains originate from one sample sequenced in a study of T cells in Graves' hyperthyroidism and ophthalmopathy. The CDR3 regions of TCR beta were amplified from RNA transcripts. When the TCR CDR3 underwent first-round RT-PCR, the HTBI primer set was used. TCRdb fed the multiplex PCR reads into MiXCR, producing one record per CDR3 protein. The sample comprises nearly 600,000 distinct CDR3 sequences, about 14% of which are singletons, and 5.5% to 7.5% rests with the top ten. The sample taken for sequencing was blood. The source of these receptors is a woman aged 25 to 39 with Graves' hyperthyroidism that later progressed to Graves' ophthalmopathy.

The V gene is TRBV30, the J gene TRBJ2-3; tentatively, D is TRBD2 (6 bases). The germline V gene encodes CDR1 GTSNPN and CDR2 SVGIG (reference sequence). V dropped 6 bases and J dropped 2 bases, with 24 bases sitting between them. The CDR3 loop spans 17 amino acids. The CDR3: CACVPTPGLSYTDTQYF. The CDR3 coding sequence is TGTGCCTGTGTCCCTACGCCGGGACTCTCCTACACAGATACGCAGTATTTT.

As regards this clonotype: Given a much more abundant clone one base away, this may be a read error. The CDR3 DNA reads as TGTGCCAGTAGTACATTGGCAGGGAGCAATCAGCCCCAGCATTTT. Translating it yields CASSTLAGSNQPQHF. V usage is TRBV19 and J usage is TRBJ1-5; the D gene is possibly TRBD1 (5 bases). The CDR3 runs 15 residues. Trimming took off 4 bases at V and 1 base at J, with 11 bases between the two ends. CDR1 and CDR2 (germline): LNHDA, SQIVND (reference sequence).

This clonotype was observed at least ten times. The rearrangement joins TRBV11-3 to TRBJ2-1, with D possibly being TRBD2 (6 bases). The length of the CDR3 is 16 residues. Trimming left V 1 base short and J 7 bases short, with 17 bases between. The germline V gene has CDR1 SGHNT and CDR2 YENEEA. CDR3 bases: TGTGCCAGCAGCTTAGTGACGTACGGGAGCCGAAATGAGCAGTTCTTC. It encodes CASSLVTYGSRNEQFF.

The chain employs TRBV28 and TRBJ2-7, with 11 bases fitting TRBD2. The V gene end was trimmed by 2 bases and the J gene end by 6 bases; junction bases not matched to a gene: 9. Germline V gene sequence: CDR1 MDHEN, CDR2 SYDVKM. The CDR3 has 16 residues. CDR3 DNA sequence: TGTGCCAGCAGTTTAGCCCTGACTAGCGGGAACATCGAGCAGTACTTC. It encodes CASSLALTSGNIEQYF.

This clonotype has a handful of counts. V usage is TRBV6-2 or TRBV6-3 and J usage is TRBJ2-2; tentative D call: TRBD1 (5 bases). Germline values: CDR1 MNHEY, CDR2 SVGEGT. The length of the CDR3 is 15 residues. Trimming pared 0 bases from V and 6 bases from J, leaving 11 bases between. For the CDR3, the DNA is TGTGCCAGCAGTTACTCTAGGACAACGGCCGGGGAGCTGTTTTTT. Translating it yields CASSYSRTTAGELFF.

This clonotype was counted ten times or more. V gene TRBV7-2 combines with J gene TRBJ1-2; 9 positions agree with TRBD1. Trimming removed 2 bases from V and 8 bases from J; junction bases left unmatched: 15. The CDR3 has 17 amino acids. Germline V gene sequence: CDR1 SGHTA, CDR2 FQGNSA. CDR3 DNA: TGTGCCAGCAGCTTATCCCGTTGGACAGGGGTGGTGGACGGCTACACCTTC. Translation gives CASSLSRWTGVVDGYTF.

The V call is TRBV7-9, the J call TRBJ1-1; D is possibly TRBD1 (5 bases). The CDR3 loop spans 15 amino acids. Germline V gene lookup returns CDR1 SEHNR and CDR2 FQNEAQ (reference sequence). The V gene lost 6 bases and the J gene lost 10 bases, with 24 bases spanning the gap. As DNA, the CDR3 is TGTGCCAGCAGTTTCGTCGGGGGGGGGGAGGGTTTAGCTTTCTTT. This sequence encodes CASSFVGGGEGLAFF.

There are many counts of this clonotype. This chain connects TRBV28 to TRBJ2-2; the match to TRBD1 covers 7 bases. This CDR3 contains 13 residues. V lost 9 bases to trimming and J lost 4 bases; unmatched junction nucleotides: 5. CDR1 and CDR2 from the germline V gene are MDHEN and SYDVKM. The CDR3 spells CASLTGTTGELFF. CDR3 nucleotide sequence: TGTGCCAGTTTGACAGGGACCACCGGGGAGCTGTTTTTT. The full variable domain, rest sourced from reference TRBV28 and TRBJ2-2, is DVKVTQSSRYLVKRTGEKVFLECVQDMDHENMFWYRQDPGLGLRLIYFSYDVKMKEKGDIPEGYSVSREKKERFSLILESASTNQTSMYLCASLTGTTGELFFGEGSRLTVL.

The CDR3 is CASSLGGQPEQYF. The CDR3 DNA follows: TGTGCCAGCAGCTTGGGGGGACAACCCGAGCAGTACTTC. V is TRBV9 and J is TRBJ2-7; D may match TRBD1 or TRBD2 (6 bases each). Germline CDR1 SGDLS, CDR2 YYNGEE. V was pared by 4 bases and J by 6 bases, with 14 bases between. The CDR3 runs to 13 residues. The variable domain in full, completed from reference TRBV9 and TRBJ2-7, reads DSGVTQTPKHLITATGQRVTLRCSPRSGDLSVYWYQQSLDQGLQFLIQYYNGEERAKGNILERFSAQQFPDLHSELNLSSLELGDSALYFCASSLGGQPEQYFGPGTRLTVT.

A remark on this clonotype: Because it lacks the conserved phenylalanine or tryptophan at the end, this CDR3 is likely a read error. The rearrangement links TRBV5-1 to TRBJ2-1, with a tentative D call TRBD1 (5 bases). The CDR3 is 14 amino acids. Germline V gene data show CDR1 as SGHRS and CDR2 as YFSETQ. V shed 4 bases and J shed 1 base, with 9 bases lying between them. The CDR3 nucleotides are TGCGCCAGCAGCATGGCAGGGTCCTACAATGAGCAGTTCTAC. Amino acids: CASSMAGSYNEQFY.

This clonotype was counted ten times or more. The chain is built from TRBV19 and TRBJ1-2; 8 bases are shared with TRBD1. CDR1 is LNHDA and CDR2 is SQIVND in the germline V gene (reference sequence). The V gene end was trimmed by 3 bases and the J gene end by 4 bases; junction bases not matched to a gene: 7. The CDR3 runs 15 residues. The CDR3 DNA is TGTGCCAGTAGTATTGGAGACAGGGGAGGCTATGGCTACACCTTC. Residues: CASSIGDRGGYGYTF.

The V call is TRBV12-3 or TRBV12-4, the J call TRBJ1-1, with TRBD1 matching over 7 bases. V lost 6 bases, J lost 10 bases, and 14 bases stayed unmatched. The CDR3 length is 14 residues. The CDR3 coding sequence is TGTGCCAGCAGAGGAGGACAGGACGCCCCGCGAGCTTTCTTT. Its translation: CASRGGQDAPRAFF.

This clonotype has a handful of counts. The V call is TRBV19, the J call TRBJ2-7; 8 bases match TRBD1. The CDR3 has 16 residues. From germline, CDR1 is LNHDA and CDR2 SQIVND (reference sequence). V shed 5 bases, J shed 2 bases, and the junction held 11 bases outside the gene matches. CDR3 sequence reads: CASSPSRDRRTYEQYF. The CDR3 DNA reads TGTGCCAGTAGTCCGTCCCGGGACAGGAGAACCTACGAGCAGTACTTC.

This clonotype appeared many times. The J gene is TRBJ2-1, the V gene TRBV9, with 8 bases identical to TRBD2. The CDR3 runs 18 residues. Germline V gene lookup returns CDR1 SGDLS and CDR2 YYNGEE. J lost 4 bases, V lost 0 bases, and 12 bases had no gene match. CDR3 sequence (DNA): TGTGCCAGCAGCGTAGTGGTGTTCGGGAGGGCCGGATACAATGAGCAGTTCTTC. Encoded protein: CASSVVVFGRAGYNEQFF.

In its sample, this clonotype was seen many times. V and J are TRBV5-8 and TRBJ2-2, with TRBD2 matching over 11 bases. Germline V gene lookup returns CDR1 SGHTS and CDR2 YDEGEE. Trimming cost V 4 bases and J 0 bases; bases outside gene matches: 2. The CDR3 runs 16 residues. DNA for the CDR3: TGTGCCAGCAGCCAGGGACTAGCGGCGAACACCGGGGAGCTGTTTTTT. It encodes CASSQGLAANTGELFF. The variable domain in full, with the rest retrieved from reference TRBV5-8 and TRBJ2-2, is EAGVTQSPTHLIKTRGQQATLRCSPISGHTSVYWYQQALGLGLQFLLWYDEGEERNRGNFPPRFSGRQFPNYSSELNVNALELEDSALYLCASSQGLAANTGELFFGEGSRLTVL.

This clonotype has at least ten counts. The rearrangement uses TRBV12-3 or TRBV12-4 and TRBJ1-4; a weak D match, TRBD1 (6 bases). Trimming pared 8 bases from V and 8 bases from J, leaving 12 bases between. This CDR3 has 12 residues. The CDR3 sequence: CASRRGGEKLFF. CDR3 in DNA: TGTGCCAGCCGAAGGGGGGGAGAAAAACTGTTTTTT.

About this clonotype: This may arise from a read error, as a much more abundant clone is one base away. The genes are TRBV11-3 and TRBJ1-3; no clear D. In germline, CDR1 is SGHNT, CDR2 YENEEA. CDR3 length equals 14 residues. The CDR3 here is CARSLQFSGNTIYF. The DNA for the CDR3 is TGTGCCAGAAGCTTGCAGTTCTCTGGAAACACCATATATTTT.

This clonotype was counted ten times or more. A much larger clone is a single base away; this may be a read error. The gene calls are TRBV27 and TRBJ2-2; D is undetermined. Germline loops: CDR1 MNHEY, CDR2 SMNVEV (reference sequence). Deletions cut 3 bases from V and 1 base from J, with 6 bases between. This CDR3 has 14 amino acids. Written as DNA, the CDR3 is TGTGCCAGCAGTTTTAAAGGGAACACCGGGGAGCTGTTTTTT. Amino acids: CASSFKGNTGELFF.

This clonotype was found a few times. The gene calls are TRBV7-9 and TRBJ2-1; 13 bases line up with TRBD2. V trimming: 9 bases; J trimming: 7 bases; junction bases outside the gene matches: 9. This CDR3 is built from 15 residues. Germline V gives CDR1 SEHNR, CDR2 FQNEAQ (reference sequence). The CDR3 spells CASDLGLAGVNEQFF. DNA for the CDR3: TGTGCCAGTGACCTCGGACTAGCGGGAGTAAATGAGCAGTTCTTC.

The V gene is TRBV6-2 or TRBV6-3, the J gene TRBJ2-7; D remains ambiguous. Germline V gene lookup returns CDR1 MNHEY and CDR2 SVGEGT. Trimming took 2 bases from V and 3 from J, leaving 11 bases between them. The CDR3 consists of 14 residues. CDR3 coding DNA: TGTGCCAGCAGTTACAGTCTAGTCCTCTACGAGCAGTACTTC. This translates into CASSYSLVLYEQYF.

This clonotype has at least ten counts. The CDR3 nucleotides are TGTGCCAGCAGTGTGGGAAGGACCTATGGCCGAACAGATACGCAGTATTTT. Its protein product is CASSVGRTYGRTDTQYF. J is TRBJ2-3 and V is TRBV12-3 or TRBV12-4; D remains ambiguous. The CDR3 has 17 amino acids. V was cut by 5 bases and J by 3 bases, with 21 bases left in between.

To note about this clonotype: Sequence at one end of the junction differs from germline and may be a read error. This chain joins TRBV7-9 and TRBJ1-1; D is possibly TRBD1 (6 bases). The CDR3 consists of 15 residues. Germline loops: CDR1 SEHNR, CDR2 FQNEAQ (reference sequence). The CDR3 DNA reads TGTGCCAGCAGCACCCCAGGGGACTCGGGCACTGAAGCTTCCTTT. Protein product: CASSTPGDSGTEASF. The whole variable domain, filled in from reference TRBV7-9 and TRBJ1-1, reads DTGVSQNPRHKITKRGQNVTFRCDPISEHNRLYWYRQTLGQGPEFLTYFQNEAQLEKSRLLSDRFSAERPKGSFSTLEIQRTEQGDSAMYLCASSTPGDSGTEASFGQGTRLTVV.

This clonotype was recorded many times. This rearrangement joins TRBV5-5 to TRBJ2-7; 7 bases are shared with TRBD1. The CDR3 totals 12 residues. V lost 4 bases to trimming and J lost 6 bases; unmatched junction nucleotides: 4. The V gene's germline CDR1 is SGHKS and CDR2 YYEKEE (reference sequence). The CDR3 region has the DNA TGTGCCAGCAGCAGACAGGGCGCCGAGCAGTACTTC. This encodes CASSRQGAEQYF. Filled out from reference TRBV5-5 and TRBJ2-7, the complete variable domain reads DAGVTQSPTHLIKTRGQQVTLRCSPISGHKSVSWYQQVLGQGPQFIFQYYEKEERGRGNFPDRFSARQFPNYSSELNVNALLLGDSALYLCASSRQGAEQYFGPGTRLTVT.

This clonotype came up many times. CDR3 in amino acids: CSALGQVYEQYF. CDR3 nucleotides: TGCAGTGCGTTGGGACAGGTCTACGAGCAGTACTTC. The chain carries TRBV20-1 and TRBJ2-7, with 8 positions matching TRBD1. The length of the CDR3 is 12 residues. The germline V gene encodes CDR1 DFQATT and CDR2 SNEGSKA (reference sequence). The V segment lost 6 bases and the J segment 3 bases; nucleotides outside the gene matches: 4.

Ten or more counts support this clonotype. The chain links TRBV11-3 to TRBJ2-7; possibly TRBD2 for D (6 bases). CDR1 is SGHNT, CDR2 YENEEA, per germline. The ends were cut back, 0 bases at V and 4 bases at J, with 13 bases in the middle. This CDR3 comprises 15 residues. In DNA form, the CDR3 reads TGTGCCAGCAGCTTAGATCGGGACTCGTCGTACGAGCAGTACTTC. It yields the protein CASSLDRDSSYEQYF.

This clonotype has ten or more counts. The CDR3 here is CAIGGADEKLFF. In DNA form, the CDR3 reads TGTGCCATCGGCGGAGCGGATGAAAAACTGTTTTTT. The rearrangement joins TRBV10-3 to TRBJ1-4; D unresolved. The CDR3 spans 12 residues. V dropped 8 bases and J dropped 6 bases, with 10 bases sitting between them. Germline CDR1 is ENHRY and CDR2 is SYGVKD.